The next 27 T cell receptor beta chains were all read from a single sample in a study of early T cells in non-severe SARS-CoV-2 infection. TCRdb re-called the 5' RACE reads through MiXCR, storing one row per CDR3 protein. Among around 82,000 distinct CDR3 sequences listed, about 14% were seen once. Sequenced input: whole blood. The receptors derive from an adult who was a healthcare worker with PCR-confirmed SARS-CoV-2 infection or an uninfected control (not recorded which).

The chain employs TRBV29-1 and TRBJ2-2; D uncertain. CDR1 and CDR2 (germline): SQVTM, ANQGSEA. With 4 bases removed from V and 3 bases from J, the gap between germline ends came to 6 bases. The CDR3 spans 12 residues. CDR3 loop: CSVAEYTGELFF. In DNA, the CDR3 is TGCAGCGTTGCAGAGTACACCGGGGAGCTGTTTTTT.

This clonotype has a handful of counts. V and J are TRBV2 and TRBJ2-7, with D possibly being TRBD1 or TRBD2 (6 bases each). Germline lookup yields CDR1 SNHLY and CDR2 FYNNEI. This CDR3 contains 12 residues. The ends were cut back, 4 bases at V and 5 bases at J, with 9 bases in the middle. The CDR3 spells CASSVGGHEQYV. The DNA for the CDR3 is TGTGCCAGCAGTGTCGGGGGCCACGAGCAGTACGTC.

This clonotype appeared many times. The chain is built from TRBV6-1 and TRBJ1-2; D perhaps matches TRBD1 (5 bases). The CDR3 runs 15 residues. Trimming took off 6 bases at V and 8 bases at J, with 22 bases between the two ends. CDR1 is MNHNS, CDR2 SASEGT, per germline. Here the CDR3 DNA reads TGTGCCAGCAGCCCGGGGGTAGCACTGAGGGTCGGCTACACCTTC. Amino acid sequence: CASSPGVALRVGYTF.

This clonotype was recorded at least ten times. The V call is TRBV18, the J call TRBJ1-5; TRBD1 agrees at 10 bases. This CDR3 spans 15 amino acids. Germline CDR1 is KGHSH and CDR2 is LQKENI. V was clipped by 5 bases and J by 2 bases; unmatched bases: 3. CDR3 DNA: TGTGCCAGCTCATCAGGGACAGGGGGCAATCAGCCCCAGCATTTT. Encoded protein: CASSSGTGGNQPQHF.

This clonotype has just a few counts. The rearrangement uses TRBV9 and TRBJ2-4; no reliable D call. CDR1 SGDLS and CDR2 YYNGEE come from the germline V gene. V was cut by 0 bases and J by 8 bases, with 12 bases left in between. The CDR3 loop spans 14 amino acids. CDR3 sequence reads: CASSVGGAADIQYF. Here the CDR3 DNA reads TGTGCCAGCAGCGTAGGAGGCGCCGCGGACATTCAGTACTTC.

This clonotype came up a few times. This rearrangement joins TRBV5-1 to TRBJ1-1; TRBD1 might be the D (6 bases). Trimming removed 1 base from V and 4 bases from J, with 11 bases in between. Germline V lookup: CDR1 SGHRS, CDR2 YFSETQ. The CDR3 length is 14 residues. The CDR3 here is CASSLRGAGTEAFF. The CDR3 DNA is TGCGCCAGCAGCTTGCGGGGGGCCGGCACTGAAGCTTTCTTT.

V gene TRBV6-1 combines with J gene TRBJ2-5; the D gene is possibly TRBD2 (6 bases). Germline loops: CDR1 MNHNS, CDR2 SASEGT. V was cut by 6 bases and J by 3 bases, with 14 bases left in between. The CDR3 consists of 14 residues. CDR3 coding DNA: TGTGCCAGCAGAACCGTGGGAGGAAAAGAGACCCAGTACTTC. Residues: CASRTVGGKETQYF.

The V and J genes are TRBV5-5 and TRBJ2-7; 8 nucleotides align to TRBD2. The CDR3 covers 15 residues. Germline V gives CDR1 SGHKS, CDR2 YYEKEE (reference sequence). Germline trimming cut 4 bases from V and 4 bases from J; bases unmatched to any gene: 10. The CDR3 DNA sequence: TGTGCCAGCAGCGAGGGAGCGGGGGACCTTTACGAGCAGTACGTC. Translating gives CASSEGAGDLYEQYV.

The chain carries TRBV6-1 and TRBJ2-1, with a possible D match to TRBD1 (5 bases). Germline V lookup: CDR1 MNHNS, CDR2 SASEGT. The V gene lost 1 base and the J gene lost 6 bases, with 19 bases spanning the gap. CDR3 length: 17 residues. The CDR3 is CASSEDWLGAGPNEQFF. The CDR3 DNA sequence: TGTGCCAGCAGTGAAGATTGGCTTGGGGCAGGCCCCAATGAGCAGTTCTTC.

The chain combines TRBV12-3 or TRBV12-4 with TRBJ2-4, with TRBD1 identical over 10 bases. The CDR3 is 19 residues long. V shed 7 bases, J shed 3 bases, and the junction held 18 bases outside the gene matches. The CDR3 sequence: CASTEARQGAFDVKNIQYF. In DNA, the CDR3 is TGTGCCAGCACCGAAGCTAGACAGGGGGCATTTGATGTCAAAAACATTCAGTACTTC.

The chain links TRBV5-4 to TRBJ2-3; 7 nucleotides match TRBD1. Trimming at V came to 5 bases and at J to 0 bases, leaving 9 bases not matched to a gene. CDR3 length: 16 amino acids. Looked up from germline, CDR1 is SGHNT and CDR2 is YYREEE (reference sequence). CDR3 protein: CASSRTTGSSTDTQYF. The CDR3 nucleotides read TGTGCCAGCAGTCGCACGACAGGGTCGAGCACAGATACGCAGTATTTT.

This clonotype has ten or more counts. The chain employs TRBV2 and TRBJ1-5; D is unclear. Germline V gene sequence: CDR1 SNHLY, CDR2 FYNNEI. Deletions cut 7 bases from V and 4 bases from J, with 14 bases between. The CDR3 length is 14 residues. The CDR3 region has the DNA TGTGCCAGCACACGGGAAGGAGGGAATCAGCCCCAGCATTTT. As protein: CASTREGGNQPQHF.

This clonotype has a handful of counts. The rearrangement links TRBV7-8 to TRBJ2-2; D gene unclear. Germline assignment: CDR1 SGHVS and CDR2 FQNEAQ. V gave up 5 bases and J gave up 1 base, with 11 bases separating them. This CDR3 is built from 15 residues. CDR3 nucleotides: TGTGCCAGCAGCCCCCTACAGATGAACACCGGGGAGCTGTTTTTT. This gives the protein CASSPLQMNTGELFF.

V usage is TRBV18 and J usage is TRBJ1-5, with 10 bases aligning to TRBD1. The V and J ends lost 4 bases and 6 bases, in that order; junction bases with no gene match: 12. CDR3 length: 17 amino acids. Germline lookup yields CDR1 KGHSH and CDR2 LQKENI. The CDR3 is CASSQNSGTGASQPQHF. For the CDR3, the DNA is TGTGCCAGCTCACAAAACTCCGGGACAGGGGCTTCTCAGCCCCAGCATTTT.

In this sample, this clonotype turned up a few times. This chain links TRBV27 with TRBJ1-4; possibly TRBD1 for D (6 bases). The length of the CDR3 is 14 residues. Germline assignment: CDR1 MNHEY and CDR2 SMNVEV (reference sequence). V dropped 6 bases and J dropped 5 bases, with 13 bases sitting between them. The CDR3 loop reads CASSPDRLNEKLFF. CDR3 bases: TGTGCCAGCAGCCCGGACAGATTAAATGAAAAACTGTTTTTT.

The chain is built from TRBV5-6 and TRBJ2-2; possibly TRBD2 for D (5 bases). The germline V gene encodes CDR1 SGHDT and CDR2 YYEEEE. V was trimmed by 6 bases and J by 4 bases, leaving 13 bases between them. CDR3 length: 14 amino acids. The DNA of the CDR3 is TGTGCCAGCAACAATCCTAGCTCCACCGGGGAGCTGTTTTTT. Translated: CASNNPSSTGELFF.

The chain carries TRBV11-2 and TRBJ2-3; D may be TRBD1 or TRBD2 (5 bases each). The germline CDR1 and CDR2 sequences are SGHAT and FQNNGV. The germline V and J ends were trimmed by 4 bases and 0 bases, with 20 bases remaining between them. This CDR3 has 18 amino acids. The CDR3 nucleotides read TGTGCCAGCAGCTACCCCGTACGGGGACGATATAGCACAGATACGCAGTATTTT. Its translation: CASSYPVRGRYSTDTQYF.

There are a few counts of this clonotype. The V and J genes are TRBV11-2 and TRBJ1-1; possible D gene TRBD1, 5 bases. CDR3 size: 14 residues. Trimming shortened V by 5 bases and J by 4 bases, and 14 bases separated the two germline ends. Germline CDR1 reads SGHAT; CDR2 reads FQNNGV. The CDR3 reads CASSPGLKSTEAFF. CDR3 nucleotides: TGTGCCAGCAGCCCGGGACTTAAATCCACTGAAGCTTTCTTT. Full variable domain (remainder filled in from reference TRBV11-2 and TRBJ1-1): EAGVAQSPRYKIIEKRQSVAFWCNPISGHATLYWYQQILGQGPKLLIQFQNNGVVDDSQLPKDRFSAERLKGVDSTLKIQPAKLEDSAVYLCASSPGLKSTEAFFGQGTRLTVV.

In its sample, this clonotype was seen a few times. The chain employs TRBV20-1 and TRBJ2-3; tentative D call: TRBD1 (5 bases). Per germline, CDR1 DFQATT and CDR2 SNEGSKA (reference sequence). The CDR3 sequence is 13 residues long. V lost 4 bases, J lost 6 bases, and 14 bases lay in between. The CDR3 nucleotides read TGCAGTGCTAATGGGGCTCGCGTGGATACGCAGTATTTT. The encoded protein is CSANGARVDTQYF.

There are many counts of this clonotype. The chain couples TRBV29-1 to TRBJ2-5; D call uncertain. The CDR3 runs to 11 residues. The germline V gene has CDR1 SQVTM and CDR2 ANQGSEA. Trimming pared 4 bases from V and 2 bases from J, leaving 5 bases between. This chain's CDR3 is CSVGRQETQYF. In DNA form, the CDR3 reads TGCAGCGTTGGCAGGCAAGAGACCCAGTACTTC.

The genes are TRBV12-3 or TRBV12-4 and TRBJ1-1; 10 nucleotides line up with TRBD1. J lost 10 bases, V lost 1 base, and 6 bases had no gene match. CDR3 length: 14 residues. The CDR3 coding sequence is TGTGCCAGCAGTTTAGAGGGACAGGGGAGGAGAGCTTTCTTT. The encoded protein is CASSLEGQGRRAFF.

The chain recombines TRBV5-1 with TRBJ2-2; TRBD2 aligns across 7 bases. Germline values: CDR1 SGHRS, CDR2 YFSETQ. The CDR3 has 17 amino acids. After removal of 4 bases from V and 4 bases from J, the junction contained 13 bases not matched to a gene. The chain's CDR3 is CASSPSPGGVGTGELFF. In DNA, the CDR3 is TGCGCCAGCAGCCCATCTCCGGGGGGAGTGGGCACCGGGGAGCTGTTTTTT.

The chain links TRBV3-1 to TRBJ2-5, with D perhaps TRBD1 (5 bases). The CDR3 totals 12 residues. V was cut by 2 bases and J by 7 bases, with 8 bases left in between. CDR1 and CDR2 (germline): LGHDT, YNNKEL (reference sequence). CDR3 bases: TGTGCCAGCAGCCAACTTAGGGGGACCCAGTACTTC. Translated: CASSQLRGTQYF.

This chain uses TRBV7-9 with TRBJ2-3, with D maybe TRBD2 (5 bases). V dropped 3 bases and J dropped 5 bases, with 6 bases sitting between them. Germline CDR1 is SEHNR and CDR2 is FQNEAQ (reference sequence). The CDR3 is made up of 12 amino acids. The CDR3 DNA reads TGTGCCAGCAGCTTTGAGGGAGATACGCAGTATTTT. It codes for CASSFEGDTQYF.

This clonotype was seen many times. The V gene is TRBV5-1, the J gene TRBJ1-1; no firm D call. Germline CDR1 and CDR2: SGHRS and YFSETQ. Between the trimmed V and J ends, which lost 0 bases and 0 bases, there was a span of 3 bases. There are 13 residues in the CDR3. The CDR3 sequence: CASSLEMNTEAFF. In nucleotides, the CDR3 is TGCGCCAGCAGCTTGGAAATGAACACTGAAGCTTTCTTT.

V usage is TRBV7-7 and J usage is TRBJ2-1; 12 bases fit TRBD2. Germline V gene sequence: CDR1 SSHAT, CDR2 FNYEAQ (reference sequence). The CDR3 runs to 17 residues. After removal of 5 bases from V and 7 bases from J, the junction contained 12 bases not matched to a gene. The CDR3 is CASSKGSPSGGVNEQFF. The CDR3 DNA reads TGTGCCAGCAGCAAGGGGAGCCCTAGCGGGGGGGTAAATGAGCAGTTCTTC.

The chain is built from TRBV6-6 and TRBJ2-4; D is ambiguous. The CDR3 contains 14 residues. Germline V gives CDR1 MNHNY, CDR2 SVGAGI (reference sequence). Trimming took off 2 bases at V and 1 base at J, with 6 bases between the two ends. The CDR3 region is CASSYKVAKNIQYF. The CDR3 DNA follows: TGTGCCAGCAGTTACAAGGTCGCCAAAAACATTCAGTACTTC.